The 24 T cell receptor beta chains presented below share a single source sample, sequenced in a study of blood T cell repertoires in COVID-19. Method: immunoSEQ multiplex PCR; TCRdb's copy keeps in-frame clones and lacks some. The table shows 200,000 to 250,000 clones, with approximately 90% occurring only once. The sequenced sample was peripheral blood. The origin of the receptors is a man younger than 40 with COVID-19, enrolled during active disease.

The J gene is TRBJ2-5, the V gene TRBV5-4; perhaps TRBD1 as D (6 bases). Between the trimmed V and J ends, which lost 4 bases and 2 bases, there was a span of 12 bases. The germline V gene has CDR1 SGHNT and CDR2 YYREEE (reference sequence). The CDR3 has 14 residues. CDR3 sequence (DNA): TGTGCCAGCAGCCCAGGGGCAGTGCAAGAGACCCAGTACTTC. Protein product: CASSPGAVQETQYF.

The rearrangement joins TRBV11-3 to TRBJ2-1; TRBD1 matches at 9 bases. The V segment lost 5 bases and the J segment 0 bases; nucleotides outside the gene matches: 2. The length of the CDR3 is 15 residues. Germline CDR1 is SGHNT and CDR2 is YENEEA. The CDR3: CASSTTGGSYNEQFF. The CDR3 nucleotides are TGTGCCAGCAGCACGACAGGGGGCTCCTACAATGAGCAGTTCTTC.

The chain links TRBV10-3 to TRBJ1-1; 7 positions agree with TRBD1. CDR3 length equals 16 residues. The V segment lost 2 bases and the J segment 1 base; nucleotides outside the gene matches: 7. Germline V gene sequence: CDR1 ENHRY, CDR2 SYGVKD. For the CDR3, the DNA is TGTGCCATCAGTGAGCAGGGGGGCAGAGCGAACACTGAAGCTTTCTTT. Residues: CAISEQGGRANTEAFF.

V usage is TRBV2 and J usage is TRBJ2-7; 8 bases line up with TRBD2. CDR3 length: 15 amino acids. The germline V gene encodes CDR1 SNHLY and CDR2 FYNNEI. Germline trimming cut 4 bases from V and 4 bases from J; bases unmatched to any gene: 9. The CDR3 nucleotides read TGTGCCAGCAGTGGCCTGGTTAGCGGGATTTACGAGCAGTACTTC. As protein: CASSGLVSGIYEQYF.

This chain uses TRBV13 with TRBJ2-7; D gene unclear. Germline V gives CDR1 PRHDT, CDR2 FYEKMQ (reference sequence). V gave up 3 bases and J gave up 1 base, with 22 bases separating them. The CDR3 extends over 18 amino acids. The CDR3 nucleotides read TGTGCCAGCAGCTTTATTTCCTCCTCAACGCGCAGGTCCTACGAGCAGTACTTC. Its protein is CASSFISSSTRRSYEQYF.

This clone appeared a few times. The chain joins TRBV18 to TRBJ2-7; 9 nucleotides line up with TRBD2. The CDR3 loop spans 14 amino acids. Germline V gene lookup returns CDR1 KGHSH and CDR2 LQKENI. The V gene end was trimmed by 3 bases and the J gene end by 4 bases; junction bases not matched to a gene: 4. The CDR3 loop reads CASSPGLAAYEQYF. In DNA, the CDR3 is TGTGCCAGCTCACCGGGACTAGCAGCATACGAGCAGTACTTC. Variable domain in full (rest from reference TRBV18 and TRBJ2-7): NAGVMQNPRHLVRRRGQEARLRCSPMKGHSHVYWYRQLPEEGLKFMVYLQKENIIDESGMPKERFSAEFPKEGPSILRIQQVVRGDSAAYFCASSPGLAAYEQYFGPGTRLTVT.

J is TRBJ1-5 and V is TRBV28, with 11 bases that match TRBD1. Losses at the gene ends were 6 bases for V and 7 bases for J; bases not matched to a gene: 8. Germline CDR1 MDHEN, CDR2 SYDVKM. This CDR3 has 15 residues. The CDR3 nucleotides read TGTGCCAGCAGATTTTCGGGACAGGGGGTACAGCCCCAGCATTTT. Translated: CASRFSGQGVQPQHF. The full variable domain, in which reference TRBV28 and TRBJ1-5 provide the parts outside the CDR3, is DVKVTQSSRYLVKRTGEKVFLECVQDMDHENMFWYRQDPGLGLRLIYFSYDVKMKEKGDIPEGYSVSREKKERFSLILESASTNQTSMYLCASRFSGQGVQPQHFGDGTRLSIL.

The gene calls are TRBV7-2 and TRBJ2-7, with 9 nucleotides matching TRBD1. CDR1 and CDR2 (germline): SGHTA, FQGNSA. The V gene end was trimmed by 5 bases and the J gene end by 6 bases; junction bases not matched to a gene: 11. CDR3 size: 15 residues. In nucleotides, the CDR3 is TGTGCCAGCAGCCCATCGAGGACAGGGGAGCTCGAGCAGTACTTC. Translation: CASSPSRTGELEQYF. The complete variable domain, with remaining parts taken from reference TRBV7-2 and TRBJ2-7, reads GAGVSQSPSNKVTEKGKDVELRCDPISGHTALYWYRQSLGQGLEFLIYFQGNSAPDKSGLPSDRFSAERTGGSVSTLTIQRTQQEDSAVYLCASSPSRTGELEQYFGPGTRLTVT.

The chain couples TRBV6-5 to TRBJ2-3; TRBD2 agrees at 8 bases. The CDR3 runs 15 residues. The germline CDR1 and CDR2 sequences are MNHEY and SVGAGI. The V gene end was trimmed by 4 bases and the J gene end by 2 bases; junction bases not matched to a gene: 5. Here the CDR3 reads CASSSISGDTDTQYF. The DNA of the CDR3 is TGTGCCAGCAGTTCTATTAGCGGGGACACAGATACGCAGTATTTT.

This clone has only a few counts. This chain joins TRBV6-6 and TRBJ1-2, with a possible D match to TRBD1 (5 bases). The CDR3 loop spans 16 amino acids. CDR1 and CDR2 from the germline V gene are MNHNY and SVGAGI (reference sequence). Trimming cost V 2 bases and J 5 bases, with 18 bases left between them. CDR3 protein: CASSYPTTELEYGYTF. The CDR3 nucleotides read TGTGCCAGCAGTTACCCCACGACAGAGCTCGAGTATGGCTACACCTTC.

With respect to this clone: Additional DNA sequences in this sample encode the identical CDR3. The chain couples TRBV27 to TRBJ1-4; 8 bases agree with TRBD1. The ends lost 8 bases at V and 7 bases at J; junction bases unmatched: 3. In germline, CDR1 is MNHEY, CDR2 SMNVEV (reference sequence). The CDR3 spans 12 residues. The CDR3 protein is CASRTGGEKLFF. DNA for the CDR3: TGTGCCAGCCGTACAGGGGGTGAAAAACTGTTTTTT.

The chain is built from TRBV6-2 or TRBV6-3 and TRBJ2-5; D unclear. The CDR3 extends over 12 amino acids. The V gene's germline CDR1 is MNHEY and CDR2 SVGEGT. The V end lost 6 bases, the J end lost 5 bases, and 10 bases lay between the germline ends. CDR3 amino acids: CASSMAEETQYF. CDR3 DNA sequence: TGTGCCAGCAGCATGGCGGAGGAGACCCAGTACTTC.

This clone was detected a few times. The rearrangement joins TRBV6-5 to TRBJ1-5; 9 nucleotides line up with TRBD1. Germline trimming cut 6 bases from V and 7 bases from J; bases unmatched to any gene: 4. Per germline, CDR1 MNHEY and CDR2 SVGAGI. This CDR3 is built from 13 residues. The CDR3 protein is CASRTTGGQPQHF. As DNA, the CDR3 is TGTGCCAGCAGAACGACAGGGGGACAGCCCCAGCATTTT.

CDR3 loop: CASSLAGAGYEQYF. The CDR3 nucleotides are TGTGCCAGCAGCTTAGCGGGGGCTGGCTACGAGCAGTACTTC. This chain uses TRBV7-2 with TRBJ2-7; maybe TRBD1 (6 bases). The germline V and J ends were trimmed by 0 bases and 3 bases, with 9 bases remaining between them. Per the germline V gene, CDR1 is SGHTA and CDR2 is FQGNSA. The CDR3 has 14 residues.

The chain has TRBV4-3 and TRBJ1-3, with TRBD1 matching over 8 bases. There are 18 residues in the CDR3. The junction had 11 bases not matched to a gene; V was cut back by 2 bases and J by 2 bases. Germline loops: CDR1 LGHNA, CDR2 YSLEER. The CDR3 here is CASSQLHPGTGAGNTIYF. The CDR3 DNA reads TGCGCCAGCAGCCAACTACACCCCGGGACAGGAGCTGGAAACACCATATATTTT.

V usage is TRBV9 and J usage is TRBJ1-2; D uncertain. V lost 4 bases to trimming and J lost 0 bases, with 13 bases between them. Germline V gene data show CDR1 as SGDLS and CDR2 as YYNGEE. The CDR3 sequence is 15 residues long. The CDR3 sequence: CASSTRTGANYGYTF. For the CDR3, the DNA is TGTGCCAGCAGCACCCGGACGGGAGCTAACTATGGCTACACCTTC. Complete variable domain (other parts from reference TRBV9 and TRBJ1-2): DSGVTQTPKHLITATGQRVTLRCSPRSGDLSVYWYQQSLDQGLQFLIQYYNGEERAKGNILERFSAQQFPDLHSELNLSSLELGDSALYFCASSTRTGANYGYTFGSGTRLTVV.

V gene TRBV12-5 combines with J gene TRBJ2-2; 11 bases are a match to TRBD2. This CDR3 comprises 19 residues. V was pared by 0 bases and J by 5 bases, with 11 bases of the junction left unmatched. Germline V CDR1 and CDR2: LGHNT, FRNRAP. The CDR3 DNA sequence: TGTGCTAGTGGTTTGGTACGGGGTTCGGGACTAGCGGTTACCGGGGAGCTGTTTTTT. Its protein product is CASGLVRGSGLAVTGELFF.

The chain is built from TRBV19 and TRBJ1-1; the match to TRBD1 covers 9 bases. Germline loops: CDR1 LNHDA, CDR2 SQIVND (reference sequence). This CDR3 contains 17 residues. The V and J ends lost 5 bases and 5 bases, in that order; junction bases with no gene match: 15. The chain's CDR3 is CASSPGGTGPRGTEAFF. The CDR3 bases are TGTGCCAGTAGTCCGGGAGGGACAGGGCCTAGGGGGACTGAAGCTTTCTTT.

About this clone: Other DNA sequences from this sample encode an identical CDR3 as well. Here the CDR3 reads CASSSWTGMNTEAFF. Written as DNA, the CDR3 is TGTGCCAGCAGCAGTTGGACAGGCATGAACACTGAAGCTTTCTTT. The genes are TRBV11-2 and TRBJ1-1; 7 bases are a match to TRBD1. Germline V gene lookup returns CDR1 SGHAT and CDR2 FQNNGV. The CDR3 covers 15 residues. J was trimmed by 0 bases and V by 5 bases; bases with no gene match: 6.

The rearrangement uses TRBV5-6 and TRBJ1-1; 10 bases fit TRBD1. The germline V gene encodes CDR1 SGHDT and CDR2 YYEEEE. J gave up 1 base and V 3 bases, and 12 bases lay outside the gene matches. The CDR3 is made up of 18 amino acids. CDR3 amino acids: CASSSPRTGGIKNTEAFF. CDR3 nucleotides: TGTGCCAGCAGCTCCCCAAGGACAGGGGGGATAAAGAACACTGAAGCTTTCTTT.

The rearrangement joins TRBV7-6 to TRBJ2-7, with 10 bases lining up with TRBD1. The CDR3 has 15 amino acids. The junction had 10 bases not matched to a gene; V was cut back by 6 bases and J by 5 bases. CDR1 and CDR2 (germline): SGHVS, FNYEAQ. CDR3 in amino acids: CASSQRQGALHEQYF. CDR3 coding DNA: TGTGCCAGCAGTCAGAGACAGGGGGCGCTCCACGAGCAGTACTTC.

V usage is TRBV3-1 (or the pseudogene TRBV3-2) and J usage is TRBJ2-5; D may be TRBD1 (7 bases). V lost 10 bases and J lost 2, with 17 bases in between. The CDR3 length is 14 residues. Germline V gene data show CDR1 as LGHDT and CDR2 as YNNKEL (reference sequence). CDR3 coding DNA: TGTGCCAAACCGAGGACAGGAGGGCAAGAGACCCAGTACTTC. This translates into CAKPRTGGQETQYF.

The DNA for the CDR3 is TGTGCCACCAGCAGGGACCTACTAGCGGCCACATACAATGAGCAGTTCTTC. Translation gives CATSRDLLAATYNEQFF. J is TRBJ2-1 and V is TRBV15; 8 nucleotides agree with TRBD2. The CDR3 covers 17 residues. Germline V gene sequence: CDR1 LNHNV, CDR2 YYDKDF (reference sequence). The junction had 11 bases not matched to a gene; V was cut back by 3 bases and J by 4 bases.

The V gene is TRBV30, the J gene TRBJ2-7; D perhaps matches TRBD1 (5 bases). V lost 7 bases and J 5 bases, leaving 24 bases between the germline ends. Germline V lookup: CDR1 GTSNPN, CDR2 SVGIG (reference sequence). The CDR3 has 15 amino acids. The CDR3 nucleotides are TGTGCCTCCACCCCCCTGGGGTTTTTACAGGACGAGCAGTACTTC. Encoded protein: CASTPLGFLQDEQYF.